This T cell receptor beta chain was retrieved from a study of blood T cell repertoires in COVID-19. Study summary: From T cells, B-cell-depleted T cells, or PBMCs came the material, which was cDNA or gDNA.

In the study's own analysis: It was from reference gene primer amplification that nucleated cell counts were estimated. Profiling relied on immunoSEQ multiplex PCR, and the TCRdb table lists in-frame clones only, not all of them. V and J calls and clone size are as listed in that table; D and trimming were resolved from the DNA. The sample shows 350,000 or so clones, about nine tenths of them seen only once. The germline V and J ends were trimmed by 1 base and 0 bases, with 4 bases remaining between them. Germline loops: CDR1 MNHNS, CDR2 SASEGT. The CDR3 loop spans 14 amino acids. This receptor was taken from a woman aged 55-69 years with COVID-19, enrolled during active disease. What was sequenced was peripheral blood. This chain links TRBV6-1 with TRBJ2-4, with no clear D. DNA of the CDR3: TGTGCCAGCAGTGAAGGAGGAGCCAAAAACATTCAGTACTTC. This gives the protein CASSEGGAKNIQYF.